The T cell receptor beta chain described here comes from a study of beta chain features in type 1 diabetes. Expressed TCRB transcripts were sequenced because the isolated RNA had all been reverse transcribed beforehand. Repertoires were generated with immunoSEQ multiplex PCR, while TCRdb's copy carries only in-frame clones and drops some. Of 970,000 or so clones detected, under 20% appear once; the ten largest clones hold 0.02% to 0.025%. The CDR3 length is 14 residues. Germline lookup yields CDR1 SGDLS and CDR2 YYNGEE. V was clipped by 0 bases and J by 6 bases, with 13 bases between them. Only a few counts were recorded for this clone.

This chain uses TRBV9 with TRBJ2-7; TRBD2 is a possible D gene (7 bases). This sequence originates from a woman aged 18 to 35 in good health. The sequenced sample was naive CD4+ T cells from blood. CDR3 DNA sequence: TGTGCCAGCAGCGTAGAGGGAGGGGGTTTCGAGCAGTACTTC. Protein product: CASSVEGGGFEQYF.